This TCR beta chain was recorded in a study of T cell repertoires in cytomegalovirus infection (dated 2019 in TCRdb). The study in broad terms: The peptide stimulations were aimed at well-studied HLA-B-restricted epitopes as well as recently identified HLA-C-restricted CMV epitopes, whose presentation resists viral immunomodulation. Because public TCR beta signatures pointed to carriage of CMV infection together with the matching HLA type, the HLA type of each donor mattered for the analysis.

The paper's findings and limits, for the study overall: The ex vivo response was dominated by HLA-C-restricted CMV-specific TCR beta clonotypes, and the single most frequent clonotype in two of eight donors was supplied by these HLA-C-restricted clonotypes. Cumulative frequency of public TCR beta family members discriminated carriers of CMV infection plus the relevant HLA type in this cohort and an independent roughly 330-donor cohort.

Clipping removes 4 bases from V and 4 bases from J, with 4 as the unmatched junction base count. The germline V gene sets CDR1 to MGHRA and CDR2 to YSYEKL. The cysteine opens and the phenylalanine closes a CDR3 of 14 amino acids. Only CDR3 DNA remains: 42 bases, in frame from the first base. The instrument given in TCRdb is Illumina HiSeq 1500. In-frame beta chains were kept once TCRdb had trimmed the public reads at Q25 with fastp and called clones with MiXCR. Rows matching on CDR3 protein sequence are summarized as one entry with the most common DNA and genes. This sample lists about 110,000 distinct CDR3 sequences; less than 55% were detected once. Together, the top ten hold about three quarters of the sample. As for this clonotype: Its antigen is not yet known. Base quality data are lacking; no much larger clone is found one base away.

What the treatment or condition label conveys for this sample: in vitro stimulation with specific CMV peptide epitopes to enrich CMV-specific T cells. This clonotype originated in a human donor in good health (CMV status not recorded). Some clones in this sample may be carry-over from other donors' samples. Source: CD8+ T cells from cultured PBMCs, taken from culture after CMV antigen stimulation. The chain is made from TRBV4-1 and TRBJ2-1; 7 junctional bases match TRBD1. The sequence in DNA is TGCGCCAGCAGCCCCCAGGGGGAGTACAATGAGCAGTTCTTC. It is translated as CASSPQGEYNEQFF.